A single sample is the source of the 26 T cell receptor beta chains below, sequenced in a study of blood T cell repertoires in COVID-19. Only in-frame clones appear in the TCRdb table, and some are missing; sequencing was by immunoSEQ multiplex PCR. The repertoire holds fewer than 250,000 clones, with around 85% as singletons. The sample consisted of PBMCs or T cells enriched from blood (not recorded which). These receptors were collected from a woman aged 25 to 39 who had recovered from COVID-19.

This clone came up a few times. This chain uses TRBV24-1 with TRBJ1-5, with D possibly TRBD1 on 5 matching bases. In germline, CDR1 is KGHDR, CDR2 SFDVKD. CDR3 length: 9 residues. V was trimmed by 12 bases and J by 9 bases, leaving 8 bases between them. CDR3 residues: CAAGVPQHF. The CDR3 coding sequence is TGTGCCGCGGGGGTGCCCCAGCATTTT.

The V call is TRBV2, the J call TRBJ2-5, with 9 bases fitting TRBD1. V was pared by 8 bases and J by 2 bases, with 6 bases of the junction left unmatched. Germline values: CDR1 SNHLY, CDR2 FYNNEI. The CDR3 spans 14 residues. The CDR3 protein is CASYRQGGQETQYF. CDR3 DNA: TGTGCCAGCTACCGACAGGGGGGGCAAGAGACCCAGTACTTC.

V and J are TRBV7-2 and TRBJ1-2; D is unclear. The germline CDR1 and CDR2 sequences are SGHTA and FQGNSA. Trimming pared 3 bases from V and 2 bases from J, leaving 7 bases between. The CDR3 contains 13 residues. CDR3 nucleotides: TGTGCCAGCAGCTTTAAGACAAACTATGGCTACACCTTC. It specifies CASSFKTNYGYTF.

This chain uses TRBV7-9 with TRBJ1-5; the match to TRBD1 covers 7 bases. The CDR3 spans 17 residues. V was clipped by 7 bases and J by 0 bases; unmatched bases: 12. Germline V gene data show CDR1 as SEHNR and CDR2 as FQNEAQ (reference sequence). The chain's CDR3 is CASNHRDSVFSNQPQHF. CDR3 nucleotides: TGTGCCAGCAACCACCGGGACAGTGTCTTTAGCAATCAGCCCCAGCATTTT.

This chain joins TRBV6-5 and TRBJ2-3; 7 bases agree with TRBD1. Germline V gene sequence: CDR1 MNHEY, CDR2 SVGAGI. This CDR3 comprises 15 residues. Losses at the gene ends were 5 bases for V and 6 bases for J; bases not matched to a gene: 11. This chain's CDR3 is CASSPGTERVDTQYF. DNA of the CDR3: TGTGCCAGCAGTCCCGGGACAGAGAGGGTGGATACGCAGTATTTT.

The chain uses TRBV15 and TRBJ2-2; a possible D gene is TRBD2 (6 bases). From germline, CDR1 is LNHNV and CDR2 YYDKDF (reference sequence). CDR3 length: 16 residues. Trimming shortened V by 0 bases and J by 5 bases, and 13 bases separated the two germline ends. CDR3 nucleotides: TGTGCCACCAGCAGAGAGAGGACGGGGGTAACCGGGGAGCTGTTTTTT. This gives the protein CATSRERTGVTGELFF.

The rearrangement uses TRBV6-5 and TRBJ1-2; D might be TRBD1 (6 bases). There are 13 residues in the CDR3. Trimming cost V 6 bases and J 1 base, with 9 bases left between them. Germline CDR1 and CDR2: MNHEY and SVGAGI. In DNA, the CDR3 is TGTGCCAGCAGGGACAGAAGTAACTATGGCTACACCTTC. This codes for CASRDRSNYGYTF.

This clone has just a few counts. J is TRBJ2-5 and V is TRBV15; 8 bases align to TRBD1. V lost 3 bases, J lost 4 bases, and 4 bases stayed unmatched. This CDR3 has 14 residues. Germline V CDR1 and CDR2: LNHNV, YYDKDF (reference sequence). The CDR3 spells CATSRDRVGETQYF. The CDR3 bases are TGTGCCACCAGCAGGGACAGGGTAGGAGAGACCCAGTACTTC.

The J gene is TRBJ2-1, the V gene TRBV2; D remains ambiguous. Trimming removed 7 bases from V and 13 bases from J, with 23 bases in between. This CDR3 spans 14 amino acids. The V gene's germline CDR1 is SNHLY and CDR2 FYNNEI. The CDR3 sequence: CASTLDSLALPQFF. In nucleotides, the CDR3 is TGTGCCAGCACTCTTGACTCCCTGGCCCTGCCCCAGTTCTTC. The variable domain in full, with the rest retrieved from reference TRBV2 and TRBJ2-1, is EPEVTQTPSHQVTQMGQEVILRCVPISNHLYFYWYRQILGQKVEFLVSFYNNEISEKSEIFDDQFSVERPDGSNFTLKIRSTKLEDSAMYFCASTLDSLALPQFFGPGTRLTVL.

This clone was observed a single time. This CDR3 is CASSPTKQVRSPLHF. The DNA of the CDR3 is TGTGCCAGCAGCCCAACAAAACAGGTTCGATCACCCCTCCACTTT. The chain joins TRBV3-1 (or the pseudogene TRBV3-2) to TRBJ1-6, with a tentative D call TRBD1 (5 bases). The CDR3 totals 15 residues. The V end was cut by 4 bases, the J end by 10 bases, with 17 bases between. The germline gives CDR1 LGHDT, CDR2 YNNKEL (reference sequence).

The V gene is TRBV9, the J gene TRBJ2-3; D is uncertain. The CDR3 totals 15 residues. Germline-derived CDR1 and CDR2 are SGDLS and YYNGEE. V was trimmed by 0 bases and J by 1 base, leaving 9 bases between them. The CDR3 is CASSVASRGTDTQYF. Here the CDR3 DNA reads TGTGCCAGCAGCGTAGCTAGTCGGGGCACAGATACGCAGTATTTT.

The rearrangement links TRBV6-5 to TRBJ1-1; possibly TRBD1 for D (6 bases). This CDR3 comprises 16 residues. Per germline, CDR1 MNHEY and CDR2 SVGAGI. With 0 bases removed from V and 2 bases from J, the gap between germline ends came to 13 bases. The CDR3 DNA reads TGTGCCAGCAGTTACTCGAATACAGGGTTAAACACTGAAGCTTTCTTT. Its protein is CASSYSNTGLNTEAFF.

The rearrangement joins TRBV9 to TRBJ2-3, with TRBD2 matching over 13 bases. Germline CDR1 is SGDLS and CDR2 is YYNGEE. V lost 0 bases to trimming and J lost 3 bases; unmatched junction nucleotides: 19. The CDR3 extends over 22 amino acids. The CDR3: CASSVAFPTSGRAIGITDTQYF. Written as DNA, the CDR3 is TGTGCCAGCAGCGTAGCATTTCCTACTAGCGGGAGGGCCATTGGGATAACAGATACGCAGTATTTT.

This clone was recorded only once. CDR3 nucleotides: TGCGCCAGCAGGTACAGCTATGGCTACACCTTC. This gives the protein CASRYSYGYTF. The chain carries TRBV10-2 and TRBJ1-2, with D uncertain. The ends were cut back, 6 bases at V and 4 bases at J, with 6 bases in the middle. The CDR3 runs 11 residues. Germline CDR1 WSHSY, CDR2 SAAADI.

The chain joins TRBV10-3 to TRBJ2-1; D is unresolved. The CDR3 is made up of 15 amino acids. The V end lost 6 bases, the J end lost 0 bases, and 12 bases lay between the germline ends. Looked up from germline, CDR1 is ENHRY and CDR2 is SYGVKD. This CDR3 reads CAIRPSVSSYNEQFF. CDR3 nucleotide sequence: TGTGCCATCAGACCGAGCGTCAGCTCCTACAATGAGCAGTTCTTC.

V usage is TRBV5-6 and J usage is TRBJ1-6; D ambiguous. The CDR3 extends over 13 amino acids. Trimming removed 4 bases from V and 9 bases from J, with 11 bases in between. Germline assignment: CDR1 SGHDT and CDR2 YYEEEE. In nucleotides, the CDR3 is TGTGCCAGCAGCCGACATGTCGGTTCACCCCTCCACTTT. Translating it yields CASSRHVGSPLHF.

V gene TRBV28 combines with J gene TRBJ1-2, with 9 nucleotides matching TRBD1. The CDR3 is 18 amino acids. In germline, CDR1 is MDHEN, CDR2 SYDVKM. V lost 5 bases to trimming and J lost 0 bases; unmatched junction nucleotides: 13. The CDR3 region has the DNA TGTGCCAGCAGTCCCTATCCGGGACAGGGCAAGGCTAACTATGGCTACACCTTC. Its translation is CASSPYPGQGKANYGYTF.

This rearrangement joins TRBV29-1 to TRBJ2-7; 7 bases agree with TRBD2. V lost 5 bases and J lost 0; bases outside the gene matches: 10. The CDR3 spans 15 residues. Germline V gene data show CDR1 as SQVTM and CDR2 as ANQGSEA. For the CDR3, the DNA is TGCAGCGTTAGCGAGTGGCTAGCGGACTCCTACGAGCAGTACTTC. It yields the protein CSVSEWLADSYEQYF.

This chain links TRBV5-1 with TRBJ2-7, with TRBD2 as a possible D gene (5 bases). The CDR3 runs to 13 residues. Germline V gene data show CDR1 as SGHRS and CDR2 as YFSETQ. Deletions cut 7 bases from V and 6 bases from J, with 17 bases between. The CDR3 DNA reads as TGCGCCAGCGGAAGGCAGGACTCCGGCGAGCAGTACTTC. This gives the protein CASGRQDSGEQYF.

This clone was picked up a small number of times. The genes are TRBV28 and TRBJ1-2, with TRBD1 as a possible D gene (6 bases). The ends were cut back, 8 bases at V and 4 bases at J, with 14 bases in the middle. The CDR3 runs to 13 residues. Germline-derived CDR1 and CDR2 are MDHEN and SYDVKM. The CDR3 loop reads CASENRAPYGYTF. CDR3 nucleotide sequence: TGTGCCAGCGAAAACAGGGCCCCCTATGGCTACACCTTC.

The genes are TRBV7-9 and TRBJ1-1, with TRBD1 as a possible D gene (5 bases). Trimming removed 10 bases from V and 0 bases from J, with 12 bases in between. Looked up from germline, CDR1 is SEHNR and CDR2 is FQNEAQ (reference sequence). The CDR3 covers 13 residues. The CDR3 DNA follows: TGTGCCACCAAGGGGTCCATGAACACTGAAGCTTTCTTT. It is translated as CATKGSMNTEAFF. The full variable domain, its missing parts supplied by reference TRBV7-9 and TRBJ1-1, is DTGVSQNPRHKITKRGQNVTFRCDPISEHNRLYWYRQTLGQGPEFLTYFQNEAQLEKSRLLSDRFSAERPKGSFSTLEIQRTEQGDSAMYLCATKGSMNTEAFFGQGTRLTVV.

The chain's CDR3 is CASSQLGQDYGYTF. In nucleotides, the CDR3 is TGTGCCAGCAGCCAATTAGGACAGGACTATGGCTACACCTTC. The V gene is TRBV3-1 (or the pseudogene TRBV3-2), the J gene TRBJ1-2, with 7 bases matching TRBD1. V gave up 2 bases and J gave up 3 bases; unmatched junction bases: 3. Per germline, CDR1 LGHDT and CDR2 YNNKEL (reference sequence). CDR3 length: 14 residues.

This chain connects TRBV12-5 to TRBJ1-1; D is ambiguous. Deletions cut 5 bases from V and 5 bases from J, with 15 bases between. CDR3 length equals 14 residues. Germline CDR1 is LGHNT and CDR2 is FRNRAP. In DNA, the CDR3 is TGTGCTAGTGGTGTCCATGAGCGAGGTACTGAAGCTTTCTTT. This translates into CASGVHERGTEAFF.

The chain couples TRBV6-5 to TRBJ1-3; D might be TRBD1 (5 bases). The CDR3 runs to 15 residues. The V end lost 5 bases, the J end lost 4 bases, and 15 bases lay between the germline ends. Germline V gene sequence: CDR1 MNHEY, CDR2 SVGAGI. The CDR3 bases are TGTGCCAGCAGTCGAGACAGAGGCAGAGGAAACACCATATATTTT. This sequence encodes CASSRDRGRGNTIYF.

This clone was seen more than once but under ten times. This chain connects TRBV5-4 to TRBJ2-5; TRBD2 matches at 7 bases. V was clipped by 4 bases and J by 5 bases; unmatched bases: 14. Germline CDR1 and CDR2: SGHNT and YYREEE (reference sequence). CDR3 size: 16 residues. The CDR3 region has the DNA TGTGCCAGCAGCCCTACTAGCGCCCGAATGTGGGAGACCCAGTACTTC. It is translated as CASSPTSARMWETQYF. Complete variable domain (other parts from reference TRBV5-4 and TRBJ2-5): ETGVTQSPTHLIKTRGQQVTLRCSSQSGHNTVSWYQQALGQGPQFIFQYYREEENGRGNFPPRFSGLQFPNYSSELNVNALELDDSALYLCASSPTSARMWETQYFGPGTRLLVL.

V gene TRBV5-1 combines with J gene TRBJ1-3; D is perhaps TRBD1 (6 bases). Germline assignment: CDR1 SGHRS and CDR2 YFSETQ. V lost 4 bases and J lost 7, with 15 bases in between. The CDR3 is 14 residues long. For the CDR3, the DNA is TGCGCCAGCAGCGAGGCACGGGGGGCGAACACCATATATTTT. Its protein is CASSEARGANTIYF.